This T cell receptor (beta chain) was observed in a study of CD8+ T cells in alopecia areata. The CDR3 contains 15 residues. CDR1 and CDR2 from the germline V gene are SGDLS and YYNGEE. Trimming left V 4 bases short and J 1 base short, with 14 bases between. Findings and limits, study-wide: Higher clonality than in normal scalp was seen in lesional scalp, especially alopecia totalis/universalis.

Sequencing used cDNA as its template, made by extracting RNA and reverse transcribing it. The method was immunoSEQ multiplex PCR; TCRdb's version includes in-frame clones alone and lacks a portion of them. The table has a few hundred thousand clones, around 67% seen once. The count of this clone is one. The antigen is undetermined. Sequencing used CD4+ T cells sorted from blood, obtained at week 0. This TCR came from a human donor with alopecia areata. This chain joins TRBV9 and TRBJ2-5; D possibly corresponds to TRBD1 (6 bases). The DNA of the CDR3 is TGTGCCAGCAGCAAAGAAGGGGGTTCCCAAGAGACCCAGTACTTC. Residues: CASSKEGGSQETQYF.